Each of the 25 T cell receptor beta chains below was sequenced from the same sample in a study of T cell changes during pregnancy in multiple sclerosis. Profiling relied on immunoSEQ multiplex PCR, and the TCRdb table lists in-frame clones only, not all of them. Of some 100,000 clones listed, approximately 94% are singletons. Here the sequenced sample was peripheral blood, taken in the second trimester of pregnancy. Every receptor here comes from a female donor with multiple sclerosis, enrolled in a pregnancy study.

V is TRBV5-4 and J is TRBJ2-1; TRBD2 aligns across 14 bases. The V gene end was trimmed by 4 bases and the J gene end by 5 bases; junction bases not matched to a gene: 11. Germline V gives CDR1 SGHNT, CDR2 YYREEE (reference sequence). This CDR3 comprises 18 residues. DNA for the CDR3: TGTGCCAGCAGCCCCACCTTCCCGGGACTAGCGGGAGACAATGAGCAGTTCTTC. Its protein is CASSPTFPGLAGDNEQFF.

The chain links TRBV10-3 to TRBJ2-1; TRBD2 might be the D (7 bases). The CDR3 has 14 residues. Between the trimmed V and J ends, which lost 6 bases and 5 bases, there was a span of 14 bases. Germline V gene data show CDR1 as ENHRY and CDR2 as SYGVKD. The CDR3 reads CAIRAGRGDNEQFF. DNA for the CDR3: TGTGCCATCAGGGCAGGGAGGGGGGACAATGAGCAGTTCTTC.

In its sample, this clone was seen a few times. The chain employs TRBV19 and TRBJ2-7; possible D gene TRBD1, 5 bases. V was cut by 0 bases and J by 6 bases, with 12 bases left in between. There are 14 residues in the CDR3. Per the germline V gene, CDR1 is LNHDA and CDR2 is SQIVND (reference sequence). The CDR3 protein is CASSIDFRQSEQYF. The DNA of the CDR3 is TGTGCCAGTAGTATAGATTTCCGACAGTCCGAGCAGTACTTC. Full variable domain (rest looked up from reference TRBV19 and TRBJ2-7): DGGITQSPKYLFRKEGQNVTLSCEQNLNHDAMYWYRQDPGQGLRLIYYSQIVNDFQKGDIAEGYSVSREKKESFPLTVTSAQKNPTAFYLCASSIDFRQSEQYFGPGTRLTVT.

The chain couples TRBV28 to TRBJ2-7; no reliable D call. CDR1 MDHEN and CDR2 SYDVKM come from the germline V gene. V gave up 6 bases and J gave up 3 bases, with 12 bases separating them. CDR3 length: 13 residues. The CDR3 protein is CASRQTRNYEQYF. The CDR3 DNA reads TGTGCCAGCAGGCAGACACGTAACTACGAGCAGTACTTC.

A remark on this clone: Other DNA sequences in the sample encode the same CDR3. V and J are TRBV5-1 and TRBJ2-5; D gene ambiguous. Germline V lookup: CDR1 SGHRS, CDR2 YFSETQ. The V and J ends lost 0 bases and 5 bases respectively, with 5 bases between them. The CDR3 runs to 12 residues. CDR3 region: CASSLARETQYF. CDR3 in DNA: TGCGCCAGCAGCTTGGCCCGGGAGACCCAGTACTTC.

Notes on this clone: At one end, the junction sequence differs from germline, possibly due to a read error. The chain uses TRBV27 and TRBJ2-7; TRBD2 matches 8 bases. The germline CDR1 and CDR2 sequences are MNHEY and SMNVEV (reference sequence). CDR3 length: 13 residues. The CDR3 region is CASRFRGGYEQYF. The CDR3, as DNA: TGTGCCAGCCGTTTCCGGGGGGGTTACGAGCAGTACTTC.

The V call is TRBV5-1, the J call TRBJ2-2, with D maybe TRBD2 (6 bases). Trimming left V 2 bases short and J 5 bases short, with 16 bases between. CDR1 is SGHRS, CDR2 YFSETQ, per germline. The CDR3 has 16 residues. CDR3 nucleotides: TGCGCCAGCAGCTTAGGGACTTCCCTGGGGACCGGGGAGCTGTTTTTT. Translating it yields CASSLGTSLGTGELFF. The full variable domain, rest sourced from reference TRBV5-1 and TRBJ2-2, is KAGVTQTPRYLIKTRGQQVTLSCSPISGHRSVSWYQQTPGQGLQFLFEYFSETQRNKGNFPGRFSGRQFSNSRSEMNVSTLELGDSALYLCASSLGTSLGTGELFFGEGSRLTVL.

The chain couples TRBV5-1 to TRBJ2-2; 8 bases fit TRBD2. From germline, CDR1 is SGHRS and CDR2 YFSETQ. The V and J ends lost 4 bases and 0 bases, in that order; junction bases with no gene match: 23. The CDR3 runs to 22 residues. The CDR3 DNA follows: TGCGCCAGCAGCCCGCTCGGTGGGGTGTTAGGGGTAGCGGGATCGAACACCGGGGAGCTGTTTTTT. This sequence encodes CASSPLGGVLGVAGSNTGELFF.

This chain joins TRBV14 and TRBJ2-3; 9 bases line up with TRBD2. Germline CDR1 reads SGHDN; CDR2 reads FVKESK. This CDR3 is 17 amino acids long. Germline trimming cut 4 bases from V and 1 base from J; bases unmatched to any gene: 9. This CDR3 reads CASSLISGGLRTDTQYF. The CDR3, as DNA: TGTGCCAGCAGCCTCATCAGCGGGGGGTTACGCACAGATACGCAGTATTTT.

CDR3 region: CASSLFSSGANVLTF. Written as DNA, the CDR3 is TGCGCCAGCAGCTTGTTCTCCTCTGGGGCCAACGTCCTGACTTTC. The chain has TRBV5-1 and TRBJ2-6; D unclear. This CDR3 region has 15 residues. Looked up from germline, CDR1 is SGHRS and CDR2 is YFSETQ. V was clipped by 1 base and J by 0 bases, with 5 bases between them.

The gene calls are TRBV29-1 and TRBJ1-1, with 8 positions matching TRBD1. Unmatched junction bases numbered 3, after V lost 5 bases and J lost 1 base. Germline V lookup: CDR1 SQVTM, CDR2 ANQGSEA. The CDR3 consists of 13 residues. The CDR3 DNA follows: TGCAGCGTTTTTGGGACAGGGAACACTGAAGCTTTCTTT. The encoded protein is CSVFGTGNTEAFF. The whole variable domain, filled in from reference TRBV29-1 and TRBJ1-1, reads SAVISQKPSRDICQRGTSLTIQCQVDSQVTMMFWYRQQPGQSLTLIATANQGSEATYESGFVIDKFPISRPNLTFSTLTVSNMSPEDSSIYLCSVFGTGNTEAFFGQGTRLTVV.

This chain joins TRBV5-1 and TRBJ1-4; TRBD1 is a possible D gene (5 bases). Deletions cut 1 base from V and 3 bases from J, with 13 bases between. There are 16 residues in the CDR3. Germline V CDR1 and CDR2: SGHRS, YFSETQ. CDR3 region: CASSLFLRGANEKLFF. The CDR3 region has the DNA TGCGCCAGCAGCTTGTTCCTTCGGGGGGCTAATGAAAAACTGTTTTTT.

The V call is TRBV7-2, the J call TRBJ1-3; 7 bases match TRBD1. Unmatched junction bases numbered 6, after V lost 5 bases and J lost 2 bases. Germline V gene sequence: CDR1 SGHTA, CDR2 FQGNSA. CDR3 length equals 15 residues. The CDR3 nucleotides read TGTGCCAGCAGCCCAATGACAGGGCCTGGAAACACCATATATTTT. Encoded protein: CASSPMTGPGNTIYF.

The V and J genes are TRBV6-5 and TRBJ2-7; 7 bases line up with TRBD2. Trimming cost V 2 bases and J 3 bases; bases outside gene matches: 1. CDR1 and CDR2 (germline): MNHEY, SVGAGI. The CDR3 runs to 13 residues. In DNA, the CDR3 is TGTGCCAGCAGTTACGGCGGGAGCTACGAGCAGTACTTC. Amino acid sequence: CASSYGGSYEQYF.

The rearrangement joins TRBV9 to TRBJ1-2, with a weak D call TRBD1 (5 bases). CDR3 length: 14 amino acids. The ends were cut back, 4 bases at V and 2 bases at J, with 12 bases in the middle. Germline-derived CDR1 and CDR2 are SGDLS and YYNGEE. The chain's CDR3 is CASSPVGQNYGYTF. CDR3 nucleotides: TGTGCCAGCAGCCCAGTAGGACAAAACTATGGCTACACCTTC.

The V gene is TRBV5-6, the J gene TRBJ1-3, with unresolved D. The germline V gene encodes CDR1 SGHDT and CDR2 YYEEEE. With 0 bases removed from V and 4 bases from J, the gap between germline ends came to 5 bases. This CDR3 has 13 amino acids. In DNA form, the CDR3 reads TGTGCCAGCAGCTTGGTCGTCGGAAACACCATATATTTT. It translates to CASSLVVGNTIYF.

V usage is TRBV27 and J usage is TRBJ1-2; D is perhaps TRBD1 (6 bases). Looked up from germline, CDR1 is MNHEY and CDR2 is SMNVEV (reference sequence). The CDR3 is 14 amino acids. Deletions cut 2 bases from V and 2 bases from J, with 9 bases between. CDR3: CASSLSGGNYGYTF. The CDR3 DNA follows: TGTGCCAGCAGTTTAAGCGGGGGCAACTATGGCTACACCTTC.

This chain links TRBV28 with TRBJ1-5, with TRBD1 as a possible D gene (5 bases). This CDR3 comprises 14 residues. Germline V gives CDR1 MDHEN, CDR2 SYDVKM. Trimming removed 4 bases at V and 1 base at J, with 8 bases between. CDR3 sequence: CASSSPGSNQPQHF. CDR3 bases: TGTGCCAGCAGTTCTCCAGGGAGCAATCAGCCCCAGCATTTT.

The chain employs TRBV7-9 and TRBJ1-3; no clear D gene. The length of the CDR3 is 16 residues. V lost 5 bases and J lost 1, with 15 bases in between. Per the germline V gene, CDR1 is SEHNR and CDR2 is FQNEAQ (reference sequence). The DNA of the CDR3 is TGTGCCAGCAGCCTGGCGGCGGCTGGATCTGGAAACACCATATATTTT. The encoded protein is CASSLAAAGSGNTIYF.

This sequence joins TRBV15 and TRBJ1-1; no definite D call. Germline V CDR1 and CDR2: LNHNV, YYDKDF (reference sequence). V was pared by 0 bases and J by 1 base, with 9 bases between. This CDR3 is 15 amino acids long. CDR3 DNA: TGTGCCACCAGCAGAGATAGAGCATCGAACACTGAAGCTTTCTTT. Residues: CATSRDRASNTEAFF.

The chain employs TRBV27 and TRBJ1-2; 8 bases line up with TRBD1. Trimming removed 3 bases from V and 5 bases from J; junction bases left unmatched: 14. The length of the CDR3 is 17 residues. Germline values: CDR1 MNHEY, CDR2 SMNVEV (reference sequence). In nucleotides, the CDR3 is TGTGCCAGCAGTTTTCGGACAGGGTGGGAGTTGGGATATGGCTACACCTTC. Its protein product is CASSFRTGWELGYGYTF.

This sequence joins TRBV2 and TRBJ1-1, with no clear D. This CDR3 is 13 amino acids long. Germline CDR1 is SNHLY and CDR2 is FYNNEI. The germline V and J ends were trimmed by 2 bases and 7 bases, with 11 bases remaining between them. CDR3 bases: TGTGCCAGCAGTGAAACCCCCCGAGGTGAAGCTTTCTTT. This encodes CASSETPRGEAFF.

The chain recombines TRBV5-4 with TRBJ1-2; 7 nucleotides match TRBD1. This CDR3 is built from 12 residues. Germline CDR1 and CDR2: SGHNT and YYREEE (reference sequence). Unmatched junction bases numbered 7, after V lost 4 bases and J lost 10 bases. The CDR3 DNA sequence: TGTGCCAGCAGCATCAGACAGGGCGACTACACCTTC. Residues: CASSIRQGDYTF.

The chain uses TRBV19 and TRBJ2-3, with 13 nucleotides matching TRBD2. Germline V gene data show CDR1 as LNHDA and CDR2 as SQIVND (reference sequence). This CDR3 is built from 16 residues. Losses at the gene ends were 5 bases for V and 5 bases for J; bases not matched to a gene: 7. Here the CDR3 reads CASSPRTSGGGDTQYF. The CDR3 DNA is TGTGCCAGTAGTCCGAGGACTAGCGGGGGAGGAGATACGCAGTATTTT.

CDR3 bases: TGTGCCAGCAGTTCGGCCAGGGATTTGAACACTGAAGCTTTCTTT. Amino acid sequence: CASSSARDLNTEAFF. The chain recombines TRBV7-9 with TRBJ1-1; maybe TRBD1 (5 bases). This CDR3 region has 15 residues. Trimming cost V 6 bases and J 0 bases, with 14 bases left between them. Germline lookup yields CDR1 SEHNR and CDR2 FQNEAQ (reference sequence). The entire variable domain, with the rest obtained from reference TRBV7-9 and TRBJ1-1, is as follows: DTGVSQNPRHKITKRGQNVTFRCDPISEHNRLYWYRQTLGQGPEFLTYFQNEAQLEKSRLLSDRFSAERPKGSFSTLEIQRTEQGDSAMYLCASSSARDLNTEAFFGQGTRLTVV.